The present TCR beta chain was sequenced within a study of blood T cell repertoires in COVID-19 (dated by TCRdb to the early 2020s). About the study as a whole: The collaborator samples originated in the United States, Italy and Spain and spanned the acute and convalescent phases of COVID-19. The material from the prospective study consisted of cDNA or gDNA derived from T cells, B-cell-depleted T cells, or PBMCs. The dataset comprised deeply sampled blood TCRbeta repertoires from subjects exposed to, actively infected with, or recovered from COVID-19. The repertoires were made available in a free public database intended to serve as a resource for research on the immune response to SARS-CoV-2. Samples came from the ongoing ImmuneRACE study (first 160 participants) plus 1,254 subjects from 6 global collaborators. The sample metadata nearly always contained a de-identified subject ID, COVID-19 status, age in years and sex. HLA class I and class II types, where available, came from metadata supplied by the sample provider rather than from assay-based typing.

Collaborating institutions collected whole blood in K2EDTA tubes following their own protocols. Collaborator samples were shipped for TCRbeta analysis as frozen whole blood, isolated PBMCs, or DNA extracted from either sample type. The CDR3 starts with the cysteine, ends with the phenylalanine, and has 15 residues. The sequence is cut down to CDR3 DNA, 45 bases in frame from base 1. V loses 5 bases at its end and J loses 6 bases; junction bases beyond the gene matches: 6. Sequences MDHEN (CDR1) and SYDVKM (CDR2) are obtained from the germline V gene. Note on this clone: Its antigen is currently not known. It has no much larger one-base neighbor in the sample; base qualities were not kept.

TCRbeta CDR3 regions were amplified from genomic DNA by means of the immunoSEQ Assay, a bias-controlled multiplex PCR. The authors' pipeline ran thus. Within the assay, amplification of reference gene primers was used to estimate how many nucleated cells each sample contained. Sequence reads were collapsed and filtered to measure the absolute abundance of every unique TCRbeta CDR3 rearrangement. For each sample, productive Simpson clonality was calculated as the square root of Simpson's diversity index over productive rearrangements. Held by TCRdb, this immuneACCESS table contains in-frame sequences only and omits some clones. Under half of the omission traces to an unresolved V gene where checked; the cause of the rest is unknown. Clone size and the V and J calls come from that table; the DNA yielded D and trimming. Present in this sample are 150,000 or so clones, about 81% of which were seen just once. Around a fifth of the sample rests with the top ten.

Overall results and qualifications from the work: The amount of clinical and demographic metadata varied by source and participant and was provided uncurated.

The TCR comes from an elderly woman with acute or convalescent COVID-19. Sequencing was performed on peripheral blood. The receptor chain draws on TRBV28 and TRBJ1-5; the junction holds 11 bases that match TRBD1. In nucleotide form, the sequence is TGTGCCAGCAGTCTCCCCGGGACAGGGGGTCAGCCCCAGCATTTT. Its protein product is CASSLPGTGGQPQHF. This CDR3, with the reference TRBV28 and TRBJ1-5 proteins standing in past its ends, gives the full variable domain DVKVTQSSRYLVKRTGEKVFLECVQDMDHENMFWYRQDPGLGLRLIYFSYDVKMKEKGDIPEGYSVSREKKERFSLILESASTNQTSMYLCASSLPGTGGQPQHFGDGTRLSIL.